This is a list of T cell receptor beta chains from one sample in a study of blood T cell repertoires in COVID-19. Data came from immunoSEQ multiplex PCR; TCRdb stores just in-frame clones and leaves some out. This sample yields 130,000 to 150,000 clones, of which 80% to 90% are seen a single time; approximately 8% belongs to the top ten. Input material: peripheral blood. The receptors come from a woman aged 55-69 years with COVID-19, enrolled during active disease. Each CDR3 is given with its conserved first and last residue. D genes are given only for firm matches. Clone size is not always given. Where it is, it says once, few, many or a class for expanded clones.

cdr3_nt: TGTGCCAGCAGCTTAGGGGCTAGCGGGGGAAACGCAGATACGCAGTATTTT
cdr3_aa: CASSLGASGGNADTQYF
d_call: TRBD2
j_call: TRBJ2-3
v_call: TRBV5-4
clone_size: -

cdr3_nt: TGCGCCAGCAGCCAAGATAGGGCAGTAGGGGCCTATGGCTACACCTTC
cdr3_aa: CASSQDRAVGAYGYTF
d_call: -
j_call: TRBJ1-2
v_call: TRBV4-3
clone_size: -

cdr3_nt: TGTGCCAGCAGCCAAGAACCCCCGGGGGGGAGGGTCCATGAGCAGTTCTTC
cdr3_aa: CASSQEPPGGRVHEQFF
d_call: TRBD2
j_call: TRBJ2-1
v_call: TRBV4-2
clone_size: -

cdr3_nt: TGTGCCAGCTCGCCAGACAGGGGCGGTTCACCCCTCCACTTT
cdr3_aa: CASSPDRGGSPLHF
d_call: TRBD1
j_call: TRBJ1-6
v_call: TRBV18
clone_size: -

cdr3_nt: TGTGCCACTAGTGGGCGACAGGGTTACTATGGCTACACCTTC
cdr3_aa: CATSGRQGYYGYTF
d_call: TRBD1
j_call: TRBJ1-2
v_call: TRBV19
clone_size: -

cdr3_nt: TGTGCCAGCAGTTTTGGGACAGGAAAAGCGGATACGCAGTATTTT
cdr3_aa: CASSFGTGKADTQYF
d_call: TRBD1
j_call: TRBJ2-3
v_call: TRBV27
clone_size: -

cdr3_nt: TGTGCCAGTAGTGTCCCGGGACAGGGAAGTTCACCCCTCCACTTT
cdr3_aa: CASSVPGQGSSPLHF
d_call: TRBD1
j_call: TRBJ1-6
v_call: TRBV19
clone_size: -

cdr3_nt: TGCGCCAGCAGCTCGTCCCCGGGACAGGGAACCTACGAGCAGTACTTC
cdr3_aa: CASSSSPGQGTYEQYF
d_call: TRBD1
j_call: TRBJ2-7
v_call: TRBV5-1
clone_size: -

cdr3_nt: TGTGCCACCAGTGATCCTGGACTAGTAGGGAATGAGCAGTTCTTC
cdr3_aa: CATSDPGLVGNEQFF
d_call: TRBD2
j_call: TRBJ2-1
v_call: TRBV24-1
clone_size: -

cdr3_nt: TGTGCCAGCTCACGACAGGGGGCTGGCACGGATCAGCCCCAGCATTTT
cdr3_aa: CASSRQGAGTDQPQHF
d_call: TRBD1
j_call: TRBJ1-5
v_call: TRBV18
clone_size: -

cdr3_nt: TGTGCCAGTAGTATCAGGGTCTCGGACACTGAAGCTTTCTTT
cdr3_aa: CASSIRVSDTEAFF
d_call: -
j_call: TRBJ1-1
v_call: TRBV19
clone_size: few

cdr3_nt: TGCGCCAGCAGCTTAGGACAGGGAGAATATGGGGACGAGCAGTACTTC
cdr3_aa: CASSLGQGEYGDEQYF
d_call: TRBD1
j_call: TRBJ2-7
v_call: TRBV5-1
clone_size: -

cdr3_nt: TGTGCCAGCAGCTCCCCAGTTAGCGGGGGGCGAGAGACCCAGTACTTC
cdr3_aa: CASSSPVSGGRETQYF
d_call: TRBD2
j_call: TRBJ2-5
v_call: TRBV7-8
clone_size: -

cdr3_nt: TGTGCCTCGACAGGTGGAGGACACACCTTC
cdr3_aa: CASTGGGHTF
d_call: -
j_call: TRBJ1-2
v_call: TRBV30
clone_size: -

cdr3_nt: TGTGCCAGCAGCCGCGGTTGGATGGAGGGGGCGGAGACAGATACGCAGTATTTT
cdr3_aa: CASSRGWMEGAETDTQYF
d_call: -
j_call: TRBJ2-3
v_call: TRBV4-2
clone_size: -

cdr3_nt: TGTGCCAGCAGGGCGGGGGGCGAGCAGTACTTC
cdr3_aa: CASRAGGEQYF
d_call: TRBD2
j_call: TRBJ2-7
v_call: TRBV2
clone_size: once

cdr3_nt: TGTGCCAGCTCACCACGCGATACAGGGATCGGAGAGACCCAGTACTTC
cdr3_aa: CASSPRDTGIGETQYF
d_call: -
j_call: TRBJ2-5
v_call: TRBV18
clone_size: -

cdr3_nt: TGCGCCAGCAGCTTGGCAGGGGGTGTCTCCTACGAGCAGTACTTC
cdr3_aa: CASSLAGGVSYEQYF
d_call: TRBD1
j_call: TRBJ2-7
v_call: TRBV5-1
clone_size: -

cdr3_nt: TGTGCCAGCAGTTGGACAGGATTTGGAAACACCATATATTTT
cdr3_aa: CASSWTGFGNTIYF
d_call: TRBD1
j_call: TRBJ1-3
v_call: TRBV6-2/TRBV6-3
clone_size: -

cdr3_nt: TGTGCCAGCAGCTTGTCAGGACAGGGGGTATATGGCTACACCTTC
cdr3_aa: CASSLSGQGVYGYTF
d_call: TRBD1
j_call: TRBJ1-2
v_call: TRBV5-5
clone_size: once

cdr3_nt: TGTGCCAGCAGCCGAGGGACAGGGAGCGTTAATGCTAATGAAAAACTGTTTTTT
cdr3_aa: CASSRGTGSVNANEKLFF
d_call: TRBD1
j_call: TRBJ1-4
v_call: TRBV7-9
clone_size: -

cdr3_nt: TGTGCCAGCAGCCAAGATCGGGACAGGGATTCACCCCTCCACTTT
cdr3_aa: CASSQDRDRDSPLHF
d_call: TRBD1
j_call: TRBJ1-6
v_call: TRBV4-2
clone_size: -

cdr3_nt: TGTGCCAGCAGCCTGCCGGGGATTGGTGAAGCTTTCTTT
cdr3_aa: CASSLPGIGEAFF
d_call: -
j_call: TRBJ1-1
v_call: TRBV7-3
clone_size: -

cdr3_nt: TGTGCCAGTGGACAGGGGGCAGGAACTAATGAAAAACTGTTTTTT
cdr3_aa: CASGQGAGTNEKLFF
d_call: TRBD1
j_call: TRBJ1-4
v_call: TRBV19
clone_size: -

cdr3_nt: TGTGCCAGCTCACCAGGGCTAGGCGGGGGGATATACAATGAGCAGTTCTTC
cdr3_aa: CASSPGLGGGIYNEQFF
d_call: TRBD2
j_call: TRBJ2-1
v_call: TRBV18
clone_size: -

cdr3_nt: TGTGCCAGCAGCTACGGCGGGACAGGGTTCTACGAGCAGTACTTC
cdr3_aa: CASSYGGTGFYEQYF
d_call: -
j_call: TRBJ2-7
v_call: TRBV21-1
clone_size: -

cdr3_nt: TGTGCCAGCAGCTTACAGGGATTCCCTTCCTGGCACACCTTC
cdr3_aa: CASSLQGFPSWHTF
d_call: -
j_call: TRBJ1-2
v_call: TRBV5-4
clone_size: -

cdr3_nt: TGTGCCAGCAGCGCAGGGTTTTCACCCCTCCACTTT
cdr3_aa: CASSAGFSPLHF
d_call: -
j_call: TRBJ1-6
v_call: TRBV7-9
clone_size: -

cdr3_nt: TGTGCCAGCAGCTCGTACCGGGACACGGAAAAACTGTTTTTT
cdr3_aa: CASSSYRDTEKLFF
d_call: -
j_call: TRBJ1-4
v_call: TRBV7-9
clone_size: many

cdr3_nt: TGTGCCAGCAGCCAAGATGGCCCTGTTCGGAGGGGGAACACTGAAGCTTTCTTT
cdr3_aa: CASSQDGPVRRGNTEAFF
d_call: -
j_call: TRBJ1-1
v_call: TRBV3-1/TRBV3-2
clone_size: -

cdr3_nt: TGTGCCAGCAGCAGAGACAGAAACTATGGCTACACCTTC
cdr3_aa: CASSRDRNYGYTF
d_call: -
j_call: TRBJ1-2
v_call: TRBV5-4
clone_size: -

cdr3_nt: TGTGCCACCCTGGGGCGGGGGGACTCAGATACGCAGTATTTT
cdr3_aa: CATLGRGDSDTQYF
d_call: TRBD2
j_call: TRBJ2-3
v_call: TRBV24-1
clone_size: -

cdr3_nt: TGTGCCTGGAGACGAGGAAGCTCCTATAATTCACCCCTCCACTTT
cdr3_aa: CAWRRGSSYNSPLHF
d_call: -
j_call: TRBJ1-6
v_call: TRBV30
clone_size: once

cdr3_nt: TGTGCCAGCACACCCCGGCGGGAACTAGCCAGTCAAGAGACCCAGTACTTC
cdr3_aa: CASTPRRELASQETQYF
d_call: -
j_call: TRBJ2-5
v_call: TRBV5-5
clone_size: -

cdr3_nt: TGCGCCAGCAGCCTAGCGCCCTACAATGAGCAGTTCTTC
cdr3_aa: CASSLAPYNEQFF
d_call: -
j_call: TRBJ2-1
v_call: TRBV5-1
clone_size: -

cdr3_nt: TGTGCCAGCATGCGGCAGGGAAGTAACTATGGCTACACCTTC
cdr3_aa: CASMRQGSNYGYTF
d_call: -
j_call: TRBJ1-2
v_call: TRBV6-6
clone_size: -